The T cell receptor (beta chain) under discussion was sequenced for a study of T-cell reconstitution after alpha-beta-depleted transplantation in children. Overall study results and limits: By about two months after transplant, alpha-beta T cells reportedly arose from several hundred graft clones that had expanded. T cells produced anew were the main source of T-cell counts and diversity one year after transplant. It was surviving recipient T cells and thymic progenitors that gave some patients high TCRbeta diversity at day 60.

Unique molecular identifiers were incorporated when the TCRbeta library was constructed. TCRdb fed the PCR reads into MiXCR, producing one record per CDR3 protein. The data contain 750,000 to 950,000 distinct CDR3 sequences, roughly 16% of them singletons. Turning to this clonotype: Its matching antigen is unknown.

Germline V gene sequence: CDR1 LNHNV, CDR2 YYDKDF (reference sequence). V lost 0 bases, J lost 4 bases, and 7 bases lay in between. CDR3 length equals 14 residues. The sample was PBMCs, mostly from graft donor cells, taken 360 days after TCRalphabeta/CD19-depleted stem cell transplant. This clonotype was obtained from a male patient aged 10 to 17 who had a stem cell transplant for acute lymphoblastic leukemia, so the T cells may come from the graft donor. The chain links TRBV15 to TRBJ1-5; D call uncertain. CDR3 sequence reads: CATSRDEPNQPQHF. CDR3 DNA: TGTGCCACCAGCAGAGATGAGCCGAATCAGCCCCAGCATTTT.